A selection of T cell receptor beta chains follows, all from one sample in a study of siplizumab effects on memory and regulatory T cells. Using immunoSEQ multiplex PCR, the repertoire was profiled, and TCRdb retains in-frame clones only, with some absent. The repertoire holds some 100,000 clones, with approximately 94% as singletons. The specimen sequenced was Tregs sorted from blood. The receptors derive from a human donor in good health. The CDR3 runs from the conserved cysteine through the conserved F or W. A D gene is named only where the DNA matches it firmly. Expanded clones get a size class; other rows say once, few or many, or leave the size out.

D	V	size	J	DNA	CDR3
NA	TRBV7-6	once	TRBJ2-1	TGTGCCAGCAGTTCTACCCCTGGACTGGACAATGAGCAGTTCTTC	CASSSTPGLDNEQFF
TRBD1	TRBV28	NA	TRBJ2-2	TGTGCCAGCATGGCAGGGGGCAACACCGGGGAGCTGTTTTTT	CASMAGGNTGELFF
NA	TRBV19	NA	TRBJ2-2	TGTGCCAGTAATCGGTGGGAGGTCAACACCGGGGAGCTGTTTTTT	CASNRWEVNTGELFF
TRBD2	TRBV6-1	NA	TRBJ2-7	TGTGCCAGCAGACTAAGACTAGCGGGCTACGAGCAGTACTTC	CASRLRLAGYEQYF
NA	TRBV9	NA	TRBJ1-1	TGTGCCAGCAGCGTGAGAACAGAAGCTTTCTTT	CASSVRTEAFF
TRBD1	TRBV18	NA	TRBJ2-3	TGTGCCAGCTCACCACCGTGGACAGGGAGCCGATTTAGCACAGATACGCAGTATTTT	CASSPPWTGSRFSTDTQYF
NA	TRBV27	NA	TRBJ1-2	TGTGCCAGCAGTTCCCAGGATACTAACTATGGCTACACCTTC	CASSSQDTNYGYTF
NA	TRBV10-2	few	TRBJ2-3	TGCGCCAGCAGACCCAGGAATTCGGGAGATACGCAGTATTTT	CASRPRNSGDTQYF
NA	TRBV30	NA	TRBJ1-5	TGTGCCTGGAGTCGAACAGCAGCCGGGCCCCAGCATTTT	CAWSRTAAGPQHF
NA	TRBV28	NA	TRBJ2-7	TGTGCCAGCAGTTTAGCAGGGGTTCATCACTACGAGCAGTACTTC	CASSLAGVHHYEQYF
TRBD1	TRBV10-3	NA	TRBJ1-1	TGTGCCATCAGTGAGGGGACAGGGGTGCTTTACACTGAAGCTTTCTTT	CAISEGTGVLYTEAFF
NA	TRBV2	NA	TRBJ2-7	TGTGCCAGCAGGCGGTACGAGCAGTACTTC	CASRRYEQYF
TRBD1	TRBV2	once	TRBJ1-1	TGTGCCAGCAGTGGACAGGGCGGCCTGTCTGAAGCTTTCTTT	CASSGQGGLSEAFF
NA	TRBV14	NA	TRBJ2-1	TGTGCCAGCAGTCACATGTACGATGAGCAGTTCTTC	CASSHMYDEQFF
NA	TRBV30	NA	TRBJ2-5	TGTGCCTGGAGTGTTAGAGAGACCCAGTACTTC	CAWSVRETQYF
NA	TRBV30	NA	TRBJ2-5	TGTGCCTGGAGAATATGGCAAAGAATGGGAGAGACCCAGTACTTC	CAWRIWQRMGETQYF
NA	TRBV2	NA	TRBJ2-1	TGTGCCAGCACCCCGTCGGGACCCCAGTTCTTC	CASTPSGPQFF
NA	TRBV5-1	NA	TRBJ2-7	TGCGCCAGCAGCTGGACCCAAAGGTCCTACGAGCAGTACTTC	CASSWTQRSYEQYF
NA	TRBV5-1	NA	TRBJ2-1	TGCGCCAGCAGCGTTGCGGGTTGGGAGCAGTTCTTC	CASSVAGWEQFF
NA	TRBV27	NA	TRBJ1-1	TGTGCCAGCAGTTTAAGGGGGAACACTGAAGCTTTCTTT	CASSLRGNTEAFF
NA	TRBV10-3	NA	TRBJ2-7	TGTGCCATCAGTGAAACGGCCAACGAGCAGTACTTC	CAISETANEQYF
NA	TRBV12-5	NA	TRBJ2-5	TGTGCTAGCGGAGCTGGACAAGAGACCCAGTACTTC	CASGAGQETQYF
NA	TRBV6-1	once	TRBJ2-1	TGTGCCAGCAGTGAAGCTCTCGTACAGATCCCTATCCTCAATGAGCAGTTCTTC	CASSEALVQIPILNEQFF